The present T cell receptor (beta chain) was sequenced within a study of T cell responses to AZD1222 COVID-19 vaccine. The method was immunoSEQ multiplex PCR; TCRdb's version includes in-frame clones alone and lacks a portion of them. The data hold fewer than 200,000 clones, with almost 90% observed a single time. Study-level points and caveats: Clonal diversity was possibly underestimated; the donors were predominantly white British and more often female. No repertoire was sampled before or during the peak T cell response, only after it. Across the whole spike, CD4 TCRs peaked at regions 160-218 and 743-854.

Details on this clone: Its matching antigen is unknown.

This receptor was identified in an adult who received the AZD1222 COVID-19 vaccine. The specimen comprised peripheral blood, sampled 28 days after the second AZD1222 dose.

In DNA form, the CDR3 reads TGTGCCAGCAGTGAAGCCGGGGAAACAGATACGCAGTATTTT. As protein: CASSEAGETDTQYF. This sequence joins TRBV6-1 and TRBJ2-3, with D possibly TRBD2 on 5 matching bases. Trimming removed 0 bases at V and 3 bases at J, with 7 bases between. The germline V gene has CDR1 MNHNS and CDR2 SASEGT. The CDR3 length is 14 residues.